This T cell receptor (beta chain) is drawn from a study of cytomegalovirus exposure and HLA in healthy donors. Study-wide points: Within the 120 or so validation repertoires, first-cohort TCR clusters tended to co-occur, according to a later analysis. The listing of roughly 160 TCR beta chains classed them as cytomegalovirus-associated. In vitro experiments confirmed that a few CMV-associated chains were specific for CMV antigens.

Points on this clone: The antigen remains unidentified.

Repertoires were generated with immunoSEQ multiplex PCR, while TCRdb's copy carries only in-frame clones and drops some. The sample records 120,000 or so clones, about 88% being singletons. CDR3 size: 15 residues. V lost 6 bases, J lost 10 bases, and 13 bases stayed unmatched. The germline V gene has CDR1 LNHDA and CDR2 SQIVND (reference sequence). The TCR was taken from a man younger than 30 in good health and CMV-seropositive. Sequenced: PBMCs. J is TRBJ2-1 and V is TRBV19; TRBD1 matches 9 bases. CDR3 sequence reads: CASRTTDTGGYEQFF. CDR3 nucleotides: TGTGCCAGTAGGACAACGGATACAGGGGGCTACGAGCAGTTCTTC.